Below are 15 T cell receptor beta chains sequenced from a single sample in a study of CD8 T cells in ankylosing spondylitis. TCRdb recomputed calls from the 5' RACE reads with MiXCR, one row per CDR3 protein. Among about 240,000 distinct CDR3 sequences listed, around a tenth were seen once. Input material: blood, either unsorted or a sorted T cell fraction (not recorded which). These receptor sequences come from a male donor with ankylosing spondylitis or in good health (not recorded which).

The J gene is TRBJ2-1, the V gene TRBV20-1; D remains ambiguous. V lost 5 bases, J lost 3 bases, and 11 bases lay in between. Per the germline V gene, CDR1 is DFQATT and CDR2 is SNEGSKA (reference sequence). There are 13 residues in the CDR3. CDR3: CSAPSIIYNEQFF. DNA for the CDR3: TGCAGTGCTCCCAGCATTATCTACAATGAGCAGTTCTTC.

Note on this clonotype: At one end the junction does not follow the germline gene, possibly because of a read error. This sequence joins TRBV27 and TRBJ2-5, with 15 bases aligning to TRBD2. The CDR3 totals 16 residues. Per germline, CDR1 MNHEY and CDR2 SMNVEV (reference sequence). The DNA of the CDR3 is TGTGTCAGCAGTCCTGGACTAGCGGGAGGGTACGAGACCCAGTACTTC. It is translated as CVSSPGLAGGYETQYF.

This clonotype was counted many times. The DNA of the CDR3 is TGCAGTGCTAGACGTGGAGAAACTGAAGCTTTCTTT. Translation gives CSARRGETEAFF. V usage is TRBV20-1 and J usage is TRBJ1-1; D remains unclear. This CDR3 region has 12 residues. The V end lost 2 bases, the J end lost 5 bases, and 9 bases lay between the germline ends. Per germline, CDR1 DFQATT and CDR2 SNEGSKA (reference sequence).

This clonotype was seen repeatedly, ten times or more. The V call is TRBV20-1, the J call TRBJ2-1, with 11 bases identical to TRBD2. Trimming removed 6 bases from V and 12 bases from J; junction bases left unmatched: 13. Looked up from germline, CDR1 is DFQATT and CDR2 is SNEGSKA (reference sequence). This CDR3 region has 14 residues. CDR3 protein: CSAKGELAGVRQFF. CDR3 nucleotide sequence: TGCAGTGCCAAAGGGGAACTAGCGGGAGTCCGGCAGTTCTTC.

This clonotype was picked up many times. The chain combines TRBV24-1 with TRBJ2-1, with unresolved D. CDR3 length equals 14 residues. The V end was cut by 4 bases, the J end by 1 base, with 7 bases between. The germline V gene encodes CDR1 KGHDR and CDR2 SFDVKD. This CDR3 is CATSDRRSYNEQFF. The CDR3 coding sequence is TGTGCCACCAGTGACCGGAGATCCTACAATGAGCAGTTCTTC.

This chain links TRBV5-4 with TRBJ2-2, with D unclear. The germline V and J ends were trimmed by 4 bases and 7 bases, with 5 bases remaining between them. The germline V gene has CDR1 SGHNT and CDR2 YYREEE (reference sequence). There are 11 residues in the CDR3. CDR3 residues: CASSKSGELFF. The CDR3 DNA is TGTGCCAGCAGCAAAAGCGGGGAGCTGTTTTTT.

This clonotype was counted many times. The chain recombines TRBV20-1 with TRBJ2-2; the match to TRBD1 covers 9 bases. Germline V gives CDR1 DFQATT, CDR2 SNEGSKA (reference sequence). V was clipped by 6 bases and J by 0 bases; unmatched bases: 2. CDR3 length equals 14 residues. CDR3 in amino acids: CSARTGANTGELFF. CDR3 nucleotide sequence: TGCAGTGCCCGGACAGGGGCGAACACCGGGGAGCTGTTTTTT.

This clonotype has ten or more counts. V and J are TRBV7-2 and TRBJ2-2, with no clear D. Germline values: CDR1 SGHTA, CDR2 FQGNSA. The V and J ends lost 1 base and 4 bases respectively, with 13 bases between them. The CDR3 sequence is 16 residues long. CDR3 sequence reads: CASSLVGPEVTGELFF. The CDR3, as DNA: TGTGCCAGCAGCTTAGTAGGCCCAGAAGTCACCGGGGAGCTGTTTTTT. Full variable domain (remainder filled in from reference TRBV7-2 and TRBJ2-2): GAGVSQSPSNKVTEKGKDVELRCDPISGHTALYWYRQSLGQGLEFLIYFQGNSAPDKSGLPSDRFSAERTGGSVSTLTIQRTQQEDSAVYLCASSLVGPEVTGELFFGEGSRLTVL.

The gene calls are TRBV2 and TRBJ1-6; a weak D match, TRBD1 (5 bases). The CDR3 totals 12 residues. The V end lost 8 bases, the J end lost 10 bases, and 12 bases lay between the germline ends. Germline CDR1 SNHLY, CDR2 FYNNEI. The CDR3 sequence is CASGPDNSPLHF. As DNA, the CDR3 is TGTGCCAGCGGCCCGGACAACTCACCCCTCCACTTT.

V gene TRBV7-8 combines with J gene TRBJ1-4; D is unclear. CDR1 and CDR2 from the germline V gene are SGHVS and FQNEAQ. The CDR3 has 17 residues. The ends were cut back, 5 bases at V and 0 bases at J, with 16 bases in the middle. DNA of the CDR3: TGTGCCAGCAGCGCAGAACCCCCATTTGCAACTAATGAAAAACTGTTTTTT. Translated: CASSAEPPFATNEKLFF. The variable domain in full, with the rest retrieved from reference TRBV7-8 and TRBJ1-4, is GAGVSQSPRYKVAKRGQDVALRCDPISGHVSLFWYQQALGQGPEFLTYFQNEAQLDKSGLPSDRFFAERPEGSVSTLKIQRTQQEDSAVYLCASSAEPPFATNEKLFFGSGTQLSVL.

This clonotype was counted ten times or more. The V and J genes are TRBV20-1 and TRBJ2-4, with TRBD2 as a possible D gene (6 bases). V gave up 5 bases and J gave up 0 bases, with 11 bases separating them. The CDR3 covers 14 residues. The germline CDR1 and CDR2 sequences are DFQATT and SNEGSKA (reference sequence). The CDR3 spells CSARSGLAKNIQYF. The DNA for the CDR3 is TGCAGTGCTCGAAGCGGGCTAGCCAAAAACATTCAGTACTTC.

V is TRBV29-1 and J is TRBJ1-3; maybe TRBD1 (6 bases). Per germline, CDR1 SQVTM and CDR2 ANQGSEA. Trimming shortened V by 7 bases and J by 2 bases, and 15 bases separated the two germline ends. This CDR3 comprises 14 residues. The CDR3 is CSGLRGGTGNTIYF. In DNA form, the CDR3 reads TGCAGCGGCCTGAGGGGGGGGACTGGAAACACCATATATTTT.

In this sample, this clonotype turned up many times. The V gene is TRBV12-3 or TRBV12-4, the J gene TRBJ1-1, with 7 bases aligning to TRBD1. V dropped 5 bases and J dropped 2; count of bases not matched to a gene: 2. The CDR3 has 13 residues. CDR3 nucleotide sequence: TGTGCCAGCAGTCGGGACAGAAACACTGAAGCTTTCTTT. Its translation: CASSRDRNTEAFF.

The V and J genes are TRBV5-6 and TRBJ2-7, with D possibly called TRBD1 or TRBD2 (6 bases each). Germline V gene sequence: CDR1 SGHDT, CDR2 YYEEEE. The CDR3 sequence is 14 residues long. Trimming took 0 bases from V and 4 from J, leaving 11 bases between them. This CDR3 is CASSLGGDTYEQYF. The CDR3 DNA sequence: TGTGCCAGCAGCTTGGGGGGGGACACGTACGAGCAGTACTTC. The full variable domain, completed using reference TRBV5-6 and TRBJ2-7, is DAGVTQSPTHLIKTRGQQVTLRCSPKSGHDTVSWYQQALGQGPQFIFQYYEEEERQRGNFPDRFSGHQFPNYSSELNVNALLLGDSALYLCASSLGGDTYEQYFGPGTRLTVT.

The table lists this clonotype with many counts. The CDR3: CASSTPTGLSNQPQHF. The CDR3 coding sequence is TGTGCCAGTAGTACACCGACAGGATTAAGCAATCAGCCCCAGCATTTT. The rearrangement links TRBV19 to TRBJ1-5, with D perhaps matching TRBD1 (6 bases). The germline gives CDR1 LNHDA, CDR2 SQIVND (reference sequence). The CDR3 extends over 16 amino acids. V lost 4 bases and J lost 1, with 14 bases in between. The full variable domain, with the rest looked up from reference TRBV19 and TRBJ1-5, is DGGITQSPKYLFRKEGQNVTLSCEQNLNHDAMYWYRQDPGQGLRLIYYSQIVNDFQKGDIAEGYSVSREKKESFPLTVTSAQKNPTAFYLCASSTPTGLSNQPQHFGDGTRLSIL.